Each of the 30 T cell receptor beta chains below was sequenced from the same sample in a study of T cells after yellow fever vaccination. From the 5' RACE reads, TCRdb called clonotypes with MiXCR, one entry per CDR3 protein. The sample comprises more than 75,000 distinct CDR3 sequences, roughly 8.2% of which are singletons, and 16% rests with the top ten. The specimen was CD8+ T cells not binding an NS4B(214-222) dextramer, sorted from PBMCs, collected around 16 days after the first yellow fever vaccination. Receptors were obtained from a man between 18 and 29 years old who received the YFV17D yellow fever vaccine.

The gene calls are TRBV20-1 and TRBJ1-3; the D gene is possibly TRBD1 (6 bases). Deletions cut 1 base from V and 0 bases from J, with 25 bases between. Looked up from germline, CDR1 is DFQATT and CDR2 is SNEGSKA (reference sequence). CDR3 length: 20 amino acids. Here the CDR3 reads CSARGLERGARVFSGNTIYF. CDR3 coding DNA: TGCAGTGCTAGAGGGTTGGAGAGGGGGGCGCGGGTCTTCTCTGGAAACACCATATATTTT.

The rearrangement links TRBV9 to TRBJ1-6; weak D call: TRBD1 (5 bases). CDR3 length: 15 residues. CDR1 and CDR2 from the germline V gene are SGDLS and YYNGEE. The V gene lost 0 bases and the J gene lost 4 bases, with 8 bases spanning the gap. The CDR3 region has the DNA TGTGCCAGCAGCGTAGGGGGCCAGTATAATTCACCCCTCCACTTT. Amino acids: CASSVGGQYNSPLHF.

A few counts support this clonotype. The chain has TRBV29-1 and TRBJ2-3; 9 bases line up with TRBD2. There are 16 residues in the CDR3. In germline, CDR1 is SQVTM, CDR2 ANQGSEA. The V gene end was trimmed by 2 bases and the J gene end by 1 base; junction bases not matched to a gene: 7. The CDR3 region is CSVEWRGGLGTDTQYF. In DNA form, the CDR3 reads TGCAGCGTTGAATGGCGGGGGGGCCTGGGCACAGATACGCAGTATTTT.

This clonotype was counted between two and nine times. This rearrangement joins TRBV2 to TRBJ2-5, with TRBD1 matching 8 bases. Germline assignment: CDR1 SNHLY and CDR2 FYNNEI. The CDR3 covers 12 residues. J lost 3 bases, V lost 9 bases, and 3 bases had no gene match. The CDR3 nucleotides read TGTGCCAGACAGGGGGAGGAAGAGACCCAGTACTTC. It yields the protein CARQGEEETQYF.

This clonotype was seen repeatedly, ten times or more. The rearrangement links TRBV12-3 or TRBV12-4 to TRBJ2-5; 9 bases line up with TRBD2. The CDR3 runs to 14 residues. V trimming: 6 bases; J trimming: 5 bases; junction bases outside the gene matches: 7. CDR3 loop: CASSLAGRWETQYF. As DNA, the CDR3 is TGTGCCAGCAGCCTAGCGGGGAGGTGGGAGACCCAGTACTTC.

The chain carries TRBV7-6 and TRBJ1-1; no clear D. V was trimmed by 5 bases and J by 0 bases, leaving 19 bases between them. The germline V gene encodes CDR1 SGHVS and CDR2 FNYEAQ. The length of the CDR3 is 17 residues. The CDR3: CASSPDLRVVMNTEAFF. In DNA, the CDR3 is TGTGCCAGCAGCCCGGATCTGAGGGTGGTAATGAACACTGAAGCTTTCTTT.

The CDR3 is CSARDRQGNTGELFF. In DNA form, the CDR3 reads TGCAGTGCTAGAGATCGACAGGGTAACACCGGGGAGCTGTTTTTT. J is TRBJ2-2 and V is TRBV20-1; 7 nucleotides align to TRBD1. From germline, CDR1 is DFQATT and CDR2 SNEGSKA (reference sequence). This CDR3 has 15 residues. Unmatched junction bases numbered 3, after V lost 0 bases and J lost 2 bases.

The rearrangement joins TRBV20-1 to TRBJ1-2; D unclear. CDR1 is DFQATT, CDR2 SNEGSKA, per germline (reference sequence). CDR3 length equals 8 residues. As DNA, the CDR3 is TGCAGGGCCGGTGGCTACACCTTC. It specifies CRAGGYTF.

The chain joins TRBV5-1 to TRBJ1-2; no reliable D call. This CDR3 spans 15 amino acids. Germline CDR1 SGHRS, CDR2 YFSETQ. The V end lost 4 bases, the J end lost 3 bases, and 16 bases lay between the germline ends. The DNA of the CDR3 is TGCGCCAGCAGCCTCCGCCCAGACCGAGACTATGGCTACACCTTC. It encodes CASSLRPDRDYGYTF.

This clonotype showed up just a few times. The V and J genes are TRBV7-9 and TRBJ2-5, with 12 bases matching TRBD2. Germline-derived CDR1 and CDR2 are SEHNR and FQNEAQ (reference sequence). V gave up 4 bases and J gave up 3 bases; unmatched junction bases: 6. This CDR3 contains 16 residues. The CDR3 coding sequence is TGTGCCAGCAGCTCAAAACTAGCGGGGGGTAAAGAGACCCAGTACTTC. Translation gives CASSSKLAGGKETQYF.

This clonotype was seen a handful of times. The V and J genes are TRBV5-8 and TRBJ2-7; the D gene is possibly TRBD1 (5 bases). V lost 0 bases and J lost 5, with 21 bases in between. There are 17 residues in the CDR3. Germline CDR1 reads SGHTS; CDR2 reads YDEGEE. The CDR3 coding sequence is TGTGCCAGCAGCTTGGAGTTTCCTGCAGGGCGAAAACACGAGCAGTACGTC. As protein: CASSLEFPAGRKHEQYV.

This rearrangement joins TRBV9 to TRBJ2-3; no clear D. CDR3 size: 15 residues. V lost 5 bases, J lost 4 bases, and 17 bases lay in between. The germline CDR1 and CDR2 sequences are SGDLS and YYNGEE. The CDR3 is CASSRGARDSDTQYF. As DNA, the CDR3 is TGTGCCAGCAGTAGAGGCGCTAGGGATTCAGATACGCAGTATTTT.

V gene TRBV6-1 combines with J gene TRBJ1-6, with TRBD1 identical over 9 bases. Germline V gives CDR1 MNHNS, CDR2 SASEGT. This CDR3 is 16 amino acids long. Trimming took 3 bases from V and 7 from J; bases not matched to a gene: 7. The CDR3 protein is CASSEPAQGANSPLHF. The CDR3 region has the DNA TGTGCCAGCAGTGAGCCGGCACAGGGGGCGAATTCACCCCTCCACTTT.

The genes are TRBV4-3 and TRBJ2-1; TRBD2 matches at 12 bases. The CDR3 consists of 16 residues. From germline, CDR1 is LGHNA and CDR2 YSLEER. Trimming removed 0 bases from V and 9 bases from J; junction bases left unmatched: 6. The CDR3, as DNA: TGCGCCAGCAGCCAAGATACGGGACTAGCGGGCGTTGAGCAGTTCTTC. This sequence encodes CASSQDTGLAGVEQFF.

This clonotype was observed a few times. This rearrangement joins TRBV9 to TRBJ2-2; maybe TRBD2 (6 bases). V was clipped by 3 bases and J by 2 bases, with 8 bases between them. Germline CDR1 reads SGDLS; CDR2 reads YYNGEE. The CDR3 length is 14 residues. The CDR3 reads CASSGAGNTGELFF. CDR3 bases: TGTGCCAGCAGCGGAGCGGGTAACACCGGGGAGCTGTTTTTT.

With respect to this clonotype: An end of the junction differs from the germline gene, which may be a read error. V and J are TRBV27 and TRBJ1-5, with unresolved D. CDR3 length: 14 amino acids. The germline gives CDR1 MNHEY, CDR2 SMNVEV (reference sequence). The CDR3 is CASRAAGKNQLQHF. CDR3 nucleotide sequence: TGTGCCAGCAGGGCAGCGGGGAAGAATCAGCTCCAGCATTTT.

The sample holds many counts of this clonotype. V gene TRBV27 combines with J gene TRBJ2-1; 7 bases agree with TRBD1. The CDR3 has 15 residues. With V trimmed by 3 bases and J by 3 bases, 5 bases remained unmatched. Germline CDR1 is MNHEY and CDR2 is SMNVEV (reference sequence). The CDR3 DNA reads TGTGCCAGCAGTTTGACGGCAGGGGGCTACAATGAGCAGTTCTTC. Translated, it gives CASSLTAGGYNEQFF.

This clonotype was seen a handful of times. The CDR3 loop is CASSQVHTGELFF. The CDR3, as DNA: TGCGCCAGCAGCCAGGTCCACACCGGGGAGCTGTTTTTT. The chain carries TRBV4-1 and TRBJ2-2, with no clear D. V was shortened by 3 bases and J by 3 bases, with 5 bases between the two germline ends. This CDR3 is built from 13 residues. The germline gives CDR1 MGHRA, CDR2 YSYEKL.

The CDR3 sequence: CASSLSAGNEQYV. In nucleotides, the CDR3 is TGCGCCAGCAGCTTGTCGGCGGGGAACGAGCAGTACGTC. This chain links TRBV5-1 with TRBJ2-7, with D perhaps TRBD2 (6 bases). V lost 1 base and J lost 5, with 10 bases in between. Germline V CDR1 and CDR2: SGHRS, YFSETQ. The CDR3 contains 13 residues.

This clonotype came up a few times. This chain links TRBV7-9 with TRBJ2-1, with a possible D match to TRBD2 (5 bases). The V end was cut by 7 bases, the J end by 5 bases, with 15 bases between. Germline V gives CDR1 SEHNR, CDR2 FQNEAQ (reference sequence). The CDR3 contains 14 residues. CDR3 coding DNA: TGTGCCAGCATGAGTCGGACTCCTCACAATGAGCAGTTCTTC. Its translation: CASMSRTPHNEQFF. The whole variable domain, remainder taken from reference TRBV7-9 and TRBJ2-1, is DTGVSQNPRHKITKRGQNVTFRCDPISEHNRLYWYRQTLGQGPEFLTYFQNEAQLEKSRLLSDRFSAERPKGSFSTLEIQRTEQGDSAMYLCASMSRTPHNEQFFGPGTRLTVL.

CDR3 sequence reads: CATSRTRDEQFF. The CDR3 nucleotides read TGTGCCACCAGCAGAACTCGCGATGAGCAGTTCTTC. The V call is TRBV15, the J call TRBJ2-1, with D uncertain. The CDR3 runs 12 residues. Germline CDR1 LNHNV, CDR2 YYDKDF (reference sequence). Trimming cost V 2 bases and J 8 bases, with 7 bases left between them.

This clonotype has more than one count but fewer than ten. This sequence joins TRBV4-3 and TRBJ2-7, with D tentatively TRBD2 (5 bases). The CDR3 has 13 amino acids. The germline V gene has CDR1 LGHNA and CDR2 YSLEER. The V end was cut by 0 bases, the J end by 3 bases, with 6 bases between. The CDR3 coding sequence is TGCGCCAGCAGCCAAGATCGGGACTACGAGCAGTACTTC. Encoded protein: CASSQDRDYEQYF.

This clonotype was seen only a few times. The chain couples TRBV4-3 to TRBJ2-1; 9 bases are a match to TRBD1. The V segment lost 1 base and the J segment 1 base; nucleotides outside the gene matches: 5. The CDR3 is 17 amino acids. Per the germline V gene, CDR1 is LGHNA and CDR2 is YSLEER. The CDR3 loop reads CASSQALGTGSYNEQFF. The CDR3 DNA follows: TGCGCCAGCAGCCAAGCCCTGGGGACAGGGTCCTACAATGAGCAGTTCTTC.

This clonotype was counted between two and nine times. The chain recombines TRBV12-3 or TRBV12-4 with TRBJ2-3; a weak D match, TRBD2 (5 bases). This CDR3 has 15 residues. Trimming cost V 3 bases and J 3 bases, with 13 bases left between them. The CDR3 loop is CASSLIGGGTDTQYF. The CDR3 DNA reads as TGTGCCAGCAGTTTGATAGGTGGCGGGACAGATACGCAGTATTTT.

This clonotype has only a few counts. V usage is TRBV6-1 and J usage is TRBJ1-1; D is possibly TRBD1 (5 bases). V gave up 11 bases and J gave up 0 bases, with 13 bases separating them. The germline CDR1 and CDR2 sequences are MNHNS and SASEGT. This CDR3 has 13 amino acids. CDR3 sequence reads: CARRVGLNTEAFF. The CDR3 DNA sequence: TGTGCCCGGAGGGTGGGACTGAACACTGAAGCTTTCTTT.

This clonotype was seen a few times. J is TRBJ2-2 and V is TRBV18, with 10 bases lining up with TRBD2. Germline lookup yields CDR1 KGHSH and CDR2 LQKENI. This CDR3 has 16 residues. V shed 2 bases, J shed 2 bases, and the junction held 2 bases outside the gene matches. CDR3 protein: CASSPTSGVNTGELFF. The CDR3 bases are TGTGCCAGCTCACCAACTAGCGGGGTCAACACCGGGGAGCTGTTTTTT.

The chain links TRBV6-5 to TRBJ1-1; maybe TRBD1 (5 bases). Trimming left V 2 bases short and J 9 bases short, with 13 bases between. The CDR3 is made up of 13 amino acids. Germline CDR1 MNHEY, CDR2 SVGAGI. CDR3 sequence reads: CASSYGVPGKAFF. CDR3 nucleotide sequence: TGTGCCAGCAGTTACGGCGTTCCAGGGAAAGCTTTCTTT.

Ten or more counts support this clonotype. V usage is TRBV7-9 and J usage is TRBJ2-1, with D possibly being TRBD2 (5 bases). Trimming removed 4 bases at V and 8 bases at J, with 9 bases between. CDR3 length: 12 residues. Germline V lookup: CDR1 SEHNR, CDR2 FQNEAQ (reference sequence). CDR3 amino acids: CASSSMRDEQFF. The CDR3 nucleotides are TGTGCCAGCAGCTCGATGCGGGATGAGCAGTTCTTC.

In this sample, this clonotype turned up a few times. V and J are TRBV7-9 and TRBJ2-2; 8 bases are a match to TRBD2. V lost 5 bases and J lost 3; bases outside the gene matches: 5. Germline CDR1 reads SEHNR; CDR2 reads FQNEAQ (reference sequence). The CDR3 totals 15 residues. This chain's CDR3 is CASSDSGDYTGELFF. Here the CDR3 DNA reads TGTGCCAGCAGCGATAGCGGGGACTACACCGGGGAGCTGTTTTTT.

V gene TRBV18 combines with J gene TRBJ1-2; the D is unclear. CDR3 length: 15 amino acids. Germline CDR1 and CDR2: KGHSH and LQKENI. Trimming removed 6 bases at V and 5 bases at J, with 19 bases between. In nucleotides, the CDR3 is TGTGCCAGCTCTCCAGTCGATAACCACGCTTATGGCTACACCTTC. It encodes CASSPVDNHAYGYTF.